The 18 T cell receptor beta chains below were found in one sample sequenced in a study of T cell responses to AZD1222 COVID-19 vaccine. This table comes from immunoSEQ multiplex PCR, and its TCRdb copy is limited to in-frame clones, with some not included. The sample carries approximately 110,000 clones, 80% to 95% recorded once. Sequencing used peripheral blood, obtained 28 days after the second AZD1222 dose. All receptors come from an adult who received the AZD1222 COVID-19 vaccine.

With respect to this clone: This same CDR3 is encoded by further DNA sequences in the sample. The chain uses TRBV28 and TRBJ1-5; D uncertain. The CDR3 consists of 14 residues. Germline V gene sequence: CDR1 MDHEN, CDR2 SYDVKM. The germline V and J ends were trimmed by 2 bases and 0 bases, with 5 bases remaining between them. CDR3 sequence: CASSLPGSNQPQHF. DNA for the CDR3: TGTGCCAGCAGTTTACCCGGTAGCAATCAGCCCCAGCATTTT. The full variable domain, completed using reference TRBV28 and TRBJ1-5, is DVKVTQSSRYLVKRTGEKVFLECVQDMDHENMFWYRQDPGLGLRLIYFSYDVKMKEKGDIPEGYSVSREKKERFSLILESASTNQTSMYLCASSLPGSNQPQHFGDGTRLSIL.

On this clone: The conserved phenylalanine or tryptophan normally closing the CDR3 is absent here, so this likely arose from a read error. J is TRBJ1-1 and V is TRBV28, with unresolved D. This CDR3 contains 11 residues. Germline V lookup: CDR1 MDHEN, CDR2 SYDVKM. Trimming stripped 8 bases from V and 0 bases from J, with 4 bases between. The CDR3 loop is CASEMNTEAFL. The CDR3, as DNA: TGTGCCAGCGAGATGAACACTGAAGCTTTCCTT.

The sample holds one count of this clone. V is TRBV19 and J is TRBJ2-1; no definite D call. The CDR3 consists of 9 residues. CDR1 is LNHDA and CDR2 is SQIVND in the germline V gene (reference sequence). Trimming pared 7 bases from V and 12 bases from J, leaving 7 bases between. CDR3 sequence reads: CASMLGQFF. The CDR3 nucleotides are TGTGCCAGTATGCTTGGGCAGTTCTTC.

This clone has just a few counts. The rearrangement links TRBV5-6 to TRBJ1-1, with D tentatively TRBD1 (6 bases). This CDR3 has 17 residues. The V end was cut by 1 base, the J end by 1 base, with 17 bases between. Germline V lookup: CDR1 SGHDT, CDR2 YYEEEE. CDR3 in DNA: TGTGCCAGCAGCTTGATTAGGGGGGCGAAAAGGAACACTGAAGCTTTCTTT. This encodes CASSLIRGAKRNTEAFF.

This chain connects TRBV18 to TRBJ2-7, with TRBD1 matching over 11 bases. V was clipped by 6 bases and J by 0 bases; unmatched bases: 7. Germline V gene sequence: CDR1 KGHSH, CDR2 LQKENI. This CDR3 has 16 residues. CDR3 sequence: CASSPGQGAFSYEQYF. The CDR3 bases are TGTGCCAGCTCGCCTGGACAGGGGGCGTTCTCCTACGAGCAGTACTTC.

A note on this clone: At one of its ends the junction is not consistent with the germline gene, which may arise from a read error. V usage is TRBV9 and J usage is TRBJ1-2; 9 bases match TRBD1. The CDR3 consists of 17 residues. The germline gives CDR1 SGDLS, CDR2 YYNGEE. CDR3 in amino acids: CASSASIPGQGNYGYTF. DNA for the CDR3: TGTGCCAGCAGCGCCTCAATACCGGGACAGGGTAACTATGGCTACACTTTC.

The chain has TRBV18 and TRBJ1-4; D is perhaps TRBD1 (6 bases). CDR3 length equals 15 residues. Germline V gene sequence: CDR1 KGHSH, CDR2 LQKENI. The V end lost 2 bases, the J end lost 3 bases, and 10 bases lay between the germline ends. Here the CDR3 reads CASSPAEGANEKLFF. CDR3 coding DNA: TGTGCCAGCTCACCAGCGGAGGGGGCTAATGAAAAACTGTTTTTT.

There are a few counts of this clone. The chain combines TRBV18 with TRBJ1-5; TRBD1 matches at 8 bases. The germline gives CDR1 KGHSH, CDR2 LQKENI. The CDR3 sequence is 13 residues long. Trimming took 3 bases from V and 5 from J; bases not matched to a gene: 0. The DNA of the CDR3 is TGTGCCAGCTCACCGACAGGGGATCAGCCCCAGCATTTT. This sequence encodes CASSPTGDQPQHF.

This clone was counted once. V gene TRBV3-1 (or the pseudogene TRBV3-2) combines with J gene TRBJ1-2; tentative D call: TRBD1 (6 bases). Germline V gene sequence: CDR1 LGHDT, CDR2 YNNKEL (reference sequence). The CDR3 contains 13 residues. V shed 1 base and J shed 8 bases, with 11 bases lying between them. The CDR3 DNA reads as TGTGCCAGCAGCCAAGGGACAGTTGTGGGCTACACCTTC. Encoded protein: CASSQGTVVGYTF.

The genes are TRBV20-1 and TRBJ2-1, with unresolved D. The germline gives CDR1 DFQATT, CDR2 SNEGSKA (reference sequence). Trimming pared 3 bases from V and 7 bases from J, leaving 4 bases between. This CDR3 has 10 residues. This chain's CDR3 is CSASANEQFF. CDR3 DNA: TGCAGTGCTAGTGCTAATGAGCAGTTCTTC.

The chain uses TRBV5-1 and TRBJ2-1; TRBD2 matches at 12 bases. CDR3 length: 17 amino acids. V was clipped by 1 base and J by 6 bases; unmatched bases: 8. Looked up from germline, CDR1 is SGHRS and CDR2 is YFSETQ. The CDR3 sequence is CASSLLSRLAGVNEQFF. The CDR3 nucleotides read TGCGCCAGCAGCTTGCTTTCCCGACTAGCGGGAGTCAATGAGCAGTTCTTC.

This rearrangement joins TRBV2 to TRBJ1-1, with D unclear. With 8 bases removed from V and 0 bases from J, the gap between germline ends came to 13 bases. The CDR3 sequence is 14 residues long. Germline values: CDR1 SNHLY, CDR2 FYNNEI. The chain's CDR3 is CASGRASMNTEAFF. CDR3 bases: TGTGCCAGCGGTAGGGCATCGATGAACACTGAAGCTTTCTTT.

The V and J genes are TRBV28 and TRBJ2-3, with 10 bases aligning to TRBD1. V lost 6 bases and J lost 5; bases outside the gene matches: 5. The CDR3 is made up of 14 amino acids. Germline V gene lookup returns CDR1 MDHEN and CDR2 SYDVKM. In DNA form, the CDR3 reads TGTGCCAGCAGCAAGGGACAGGGGATAGATACGCAGTATTTT. It is translated as CASSKGQGIDTQYF. The full variable domain, rest sourced from reference TRBV28 and TRBJ2-3, is DVKVTQSSRYLVKRTGEKVFLECVQDMDHENMFWYRQDPGLGLRLIYFSYDVKMKEKGDIPEGYSVSREKKERFSLILESASTNQTSMYLCASSKGQGIDTQYFGPGTRLTVL.

This clone was observed a single time. The chain couples TRBV19 to TRBJ2-2; a weak D match, TRBD2 (6 bases). V was clipped by 3 bases and J by 4 bases, with 12 bases between them. The CDR3 is 15 residues long. Germline V lookup: CDR1 LNHDA, CDR2 SQIVND (reference sequence). As DNA, the CDR3 is TGTGCCAGTAGTATTCGACTAGTCCCCACCGGGGAGCTGTTTTTT. Encoded protein: CASSIRLVPTGELFF. The full variable domain, in which reference TRBV19 and TRBJ2-2 provide the parts outside the CDR3, is DGGITQSPKYLFRKEGQNVTLSCEQNLNHDAMYWYRQDPGQGLRLIYYSQIVNDFQKGDIAEGYSVSREKKESFPLTVTSAQKNPTAFYLCASSIRLVPTGELFFGEGSRLTVL.

The gene calls are TRBV5-6 and TRBJ1-1, with D perhaps TRBD1 (5 bases). CDR3 length: 14 amino acids. Germline CDR1 and CDR2: SGHDT and YYEEEE. V lost 2 bases to trimming and J lost 1 base, with 9 bases between them. CDR3 loop: CASSFWGGNTEAFF. DNA for the CDR3: TGTGCCAGCAGCTTTTGGGGCGGGAACACTGAAGCTTTCTTT.

The chain recombines TRBV3-1 (or the pseudogene TRBV3-2) with TRBJ1-6, with 7 bases identical to TRBD1. This CDR3 spans 15 amino acids. Germline V lookup: CDR1 LGHDT, CDR2 YNNKEL (reference sequence). V was clipped by 1 base and J by 9 bases; unmatched bases: 6. Written as DNA, the CDR3 is TGTGCCAGCAGCCAAGCGACAGGGACTAGTTCACCCCTCCACTTT. This sequence encodes CASSQATGTSSPLHF.

This clone was counted between two and nine times. The V and J genes are TRBV5-4 and TRBJ2-7, with D possibly matching TRBD2 (6 bases). Germline V gene data show CDR1 as SGHNT and CDR2 as YYREEE (reference sequence). The CDR3 totals 14 residues. V gave up 0 bases and J gave up 6 bases, with 13 bases separating them. Here the CDR3 reads CASSLGGTSGEQYF. The CDR3 region has the DNA TGTGCCAGCAGCTTGGGCGGGACTTCTGGCGAGCAGTACTTC.

This chain connects TRBV20-1 to TRBJ1-1; TRBD1 might be the D (5 bases). The CDR3 covers 10 residues. Per the germline V gene, CDR1 is DFQATT and CDR2 is SNEGSKA (reference sequence). In nucleotides, the CDR3 is TGCAGGGGATTCGGACAAGAAGCTTTCTTT. Residues: CRGFGQEAFF.